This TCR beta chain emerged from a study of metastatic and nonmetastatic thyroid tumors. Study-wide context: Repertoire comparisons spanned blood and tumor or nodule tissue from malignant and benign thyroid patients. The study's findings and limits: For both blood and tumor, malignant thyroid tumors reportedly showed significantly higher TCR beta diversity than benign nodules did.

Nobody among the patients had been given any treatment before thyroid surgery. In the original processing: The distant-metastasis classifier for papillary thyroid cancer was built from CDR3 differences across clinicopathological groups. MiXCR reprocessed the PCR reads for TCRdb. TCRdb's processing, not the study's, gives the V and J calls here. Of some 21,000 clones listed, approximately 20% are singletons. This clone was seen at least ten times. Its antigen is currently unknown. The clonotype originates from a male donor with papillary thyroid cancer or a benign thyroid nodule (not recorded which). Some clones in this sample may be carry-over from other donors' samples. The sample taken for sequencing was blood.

CDR3 sequence: CATSDFREGRSDTQYF. The CDR3 region has the DNA TGTGCCACCAGTGATTTCCGGGAGGGCCGGTCAGATACGCAGTATTTT. This sequence joins TRBV24-1 and TRBJ2-3; TRBD2 matches 8 bases. Germline lookup yields CDR1 KGHDR and CDR2 SFDVKD. With V trimmed by 1 base and J by 4 bases, 6 bases remained unmatched. CDR3 length: 16 amino acids.